This T cell receptor (beta chain) was identified during a study of naive and memory T cell subsets. Points from the study as a whole: The RNA method is potentially sensitive to activation and differentiation changes.

In its sample, this clonotype ranks as large. Antigen: not known. Treatment specified: skin biopsy from PPD injection site in Mantoux-positive individual. Input was roughly 1 to 1000 ng of DNase-treated total RNA without cell sorting. An oligonucleotide containing a UMI was ligated to the 3' end of TCR cDNA. The CDR3 loop spans 13 amino acids. The V end lost 3 bases, the J end lost 5 bases, and 10 bases lay between the germline ends. Germline lookup yields CDR1 DFQATT and CDR2 SNEGSKA (reference sequence). Alpha and beta constant region primers primed reverse transcription for blood and skin samples. Each CDR3 protein is one row after TCRdb ran MiXCR on the UMI-ligation and nested PCR reads. This table holds about 18,000 distinct CDR3 sequences, 8% to 10% found once.

The V call is TRBV20-1, the J call TRBJ2-2; no definite D call. Source: skin, taken from a tuberculin skin test site. This TCR came from an adult in good health. Here the CDR3 DNA reads TGCAGTGCTAGCCCGGGTGTAACCGGGGAGCTGTTTTTT. Translation gives CSASPGVTGELFF.